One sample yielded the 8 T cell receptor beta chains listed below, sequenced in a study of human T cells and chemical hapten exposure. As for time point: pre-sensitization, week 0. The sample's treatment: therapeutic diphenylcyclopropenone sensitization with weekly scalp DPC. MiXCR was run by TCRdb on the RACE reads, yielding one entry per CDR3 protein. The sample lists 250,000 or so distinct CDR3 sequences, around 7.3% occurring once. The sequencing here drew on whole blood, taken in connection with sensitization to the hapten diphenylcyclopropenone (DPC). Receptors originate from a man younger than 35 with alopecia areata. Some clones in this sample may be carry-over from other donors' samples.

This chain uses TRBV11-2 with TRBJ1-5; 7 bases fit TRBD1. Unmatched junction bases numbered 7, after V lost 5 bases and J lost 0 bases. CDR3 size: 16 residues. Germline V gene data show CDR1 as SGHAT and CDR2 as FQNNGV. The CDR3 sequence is CASSAGTAYSNQPQHF. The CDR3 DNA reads TGTGCCAGCAGCGCGGGGACAGCCTATAGCAATCAGCCCCAGCATTTT.

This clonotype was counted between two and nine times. Here the CDR3 DNA reads TGTGCCAGCAGCTTAGTCGGATCCAGCATGAACACTGAAGCTTTCTTT. It specifies CASSLVGSSMNTEAFF. The chain couples TRBV7-8 to TRBJ1-1; unclear D gene. The CDR3 length is 16 residues. Trimming stripped 1 base from V and 0 bases from J, with 12 bases between. Germline lookup yields CDR1 SGHVS and CDR2 FQNEAQ.

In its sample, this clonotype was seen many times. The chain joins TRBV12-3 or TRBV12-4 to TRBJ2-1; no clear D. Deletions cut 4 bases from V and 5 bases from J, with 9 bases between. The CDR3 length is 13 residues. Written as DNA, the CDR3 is TGTGCCAGCAGTTGGTCCGTCAACAATGAGCAGTTCTTC. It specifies CASSWSVNNEQFF.

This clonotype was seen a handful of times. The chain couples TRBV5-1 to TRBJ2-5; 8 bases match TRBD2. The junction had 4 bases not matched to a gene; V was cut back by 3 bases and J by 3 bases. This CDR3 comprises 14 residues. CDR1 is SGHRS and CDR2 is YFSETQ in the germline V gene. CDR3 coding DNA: TGCGCCAGCAGCTCGTTGACTAGCGAAGAGACCCAGTACTTC. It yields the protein CASSSLTSEETQYF.

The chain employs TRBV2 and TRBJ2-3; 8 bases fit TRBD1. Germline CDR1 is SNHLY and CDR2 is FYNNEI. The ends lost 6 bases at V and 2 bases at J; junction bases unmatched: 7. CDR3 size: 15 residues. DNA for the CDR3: TGTGCCAGCAGACCTCAGGGGGCCCTCACAGATACGCAGTATTTT. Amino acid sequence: CASRPQGALTDTQYF.

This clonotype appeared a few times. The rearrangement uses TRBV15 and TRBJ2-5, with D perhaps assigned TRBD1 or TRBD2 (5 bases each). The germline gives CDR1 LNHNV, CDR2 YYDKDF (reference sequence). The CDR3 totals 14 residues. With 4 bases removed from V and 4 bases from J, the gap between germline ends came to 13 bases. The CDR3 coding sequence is TGTGCCACCAGCAAGGGGCTAGCCGGAGAGACCCAGTACTTC. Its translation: CATSKGLAGETQYF.

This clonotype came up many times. The CDR3 sequence: CASSLETEVYQPQHF. CDR3 coding DNA: TGTGCCAGCAGCTTAGAGACGGAGGTATATCAGCCCCAGCATTTT. The J gene is TRBJ1-5, the V gene TRBV7-2; D gene ambiguous. Trimming removed 1 base at V and 5 bases at J, with 12 bases between. This CDR3 region has 15 residues. Germline CDR1 reads SGHTA; CDR2 reads FQGNSA. Looking up the rest from reference TRBV7-2 and TRBJ1-5 gives the full variable domain: GAGVSQSPSNKVTEKGKDVELRCDPISGHTALYWYRQSLGQGLEFLIYFQGNSAPDKSGLPSDRFSAERTGGSVSTLTIQRTQQEDSAVYLCASSLETEVYQPQHFGDGTRLSIL.

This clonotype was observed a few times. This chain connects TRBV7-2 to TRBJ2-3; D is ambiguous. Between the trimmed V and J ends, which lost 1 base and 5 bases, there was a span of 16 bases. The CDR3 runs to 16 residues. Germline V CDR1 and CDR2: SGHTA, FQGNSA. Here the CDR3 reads CASSLGSPGGGDTQYF. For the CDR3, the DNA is TGTGCCAGCAGCTTAGGCTCTCCGGGTGGCGGAGATACGCAGTATTTT.